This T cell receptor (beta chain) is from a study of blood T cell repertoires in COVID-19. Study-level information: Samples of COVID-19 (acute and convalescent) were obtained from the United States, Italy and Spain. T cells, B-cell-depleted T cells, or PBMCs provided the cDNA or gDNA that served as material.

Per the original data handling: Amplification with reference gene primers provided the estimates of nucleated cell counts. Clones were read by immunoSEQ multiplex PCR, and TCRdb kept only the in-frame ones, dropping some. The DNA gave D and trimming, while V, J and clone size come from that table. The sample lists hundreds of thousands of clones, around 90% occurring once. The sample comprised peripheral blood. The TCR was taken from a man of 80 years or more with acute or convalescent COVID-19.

This CDR3 is CASKITETGTQYGYTF. The DNA of the CDR3 is TGTGCCAGTAAGATAACTGAAACCGGGACACAATATGGCTACACCTTC. J is TRBJ1-2 and V is TRBV19, with D perhaps matching TRBD1 (6 bases). This CDR3 has 16 amino acids. Germline V gene sequence: CDR1 LNHDA, CDR2 SQIVND (reference sequence). Trimming shortened V by 7 bases and J by 5 bases, and 23 bases separated the two germline ends.